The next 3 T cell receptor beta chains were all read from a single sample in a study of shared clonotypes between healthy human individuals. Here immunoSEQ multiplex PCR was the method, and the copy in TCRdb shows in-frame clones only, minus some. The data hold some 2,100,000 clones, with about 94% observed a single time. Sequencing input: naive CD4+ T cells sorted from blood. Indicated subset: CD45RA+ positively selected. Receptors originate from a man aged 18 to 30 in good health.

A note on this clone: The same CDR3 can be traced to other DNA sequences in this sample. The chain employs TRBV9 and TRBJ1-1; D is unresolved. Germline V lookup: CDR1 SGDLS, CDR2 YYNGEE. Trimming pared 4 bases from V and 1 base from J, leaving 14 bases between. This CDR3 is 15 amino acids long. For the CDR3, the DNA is TGTGCCAGCAGCCGACACTCCACGGCGAACACTGAAGCTTTCTTT. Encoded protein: CASSRHSTANTEAFF.

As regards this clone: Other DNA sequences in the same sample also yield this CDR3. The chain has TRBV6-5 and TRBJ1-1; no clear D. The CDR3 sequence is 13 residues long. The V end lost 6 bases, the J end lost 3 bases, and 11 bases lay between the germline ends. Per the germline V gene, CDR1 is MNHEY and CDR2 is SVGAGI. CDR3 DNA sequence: TGTGCCAGCAGCCGCCGGGAGGACACTGAAGCTTTCTTT. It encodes CASSRREDTEAFF.

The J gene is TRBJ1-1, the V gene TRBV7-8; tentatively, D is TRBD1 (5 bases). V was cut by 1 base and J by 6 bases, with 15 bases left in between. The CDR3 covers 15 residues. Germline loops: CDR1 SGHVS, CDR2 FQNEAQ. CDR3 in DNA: TGTGCCAGCAGCTTAGAGGGCAGGGTTTTGTCTGAAGCTTTCTTT. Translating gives CASSLEGRVLSEAFF. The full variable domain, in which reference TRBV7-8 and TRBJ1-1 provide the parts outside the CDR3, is GAGVSQSPRYKVAKRGQDVALRCDPISGHVSLFWYQQALGQGPEFLTYFQNEAQLDKSGLPSDRFFAERPEGSVSTLKIQRTQQEDSAVYLCASSLEGRVLSEAFFGQGTRLTVV.